Below are 2 T cell receptor beta chains sequenced from a single sample in a study of cytomegalovirus exposure and HLA in healthy donors. In the PCR, 60 Vbeta and 13 Jbeta primers were used. Sequencing used immunoSEQ multiplex PCR; TCRdb keeps in-frame clones, though not all of them. The sample shows about 160,000 clones, roughly 79% of them seen only once. Specimen: PBMCs. Receptor source: a young man in good health and CMV-seropositive.

This chain links TRBV11-1 with TRBJ1-5; tentative D call: TRBD1 (5 bases). The CDR3 runs 12 residues. V lost 5 bases and J lost 5, with 7 bases in between. The germline gives CDR1 SGHAT, CDR2 FQDESV (reference sequence). Here the CDR3 reads CASSQGDQPQHF. The CDR3 DNA reads TGTGCCAGCAGCCAGGGTGATCAGCCCCAGCATTTT.

The chain couples TRBV5-1 to TRBJ1-1; possible D gene TRBD1, 6 bases. V was pared by 0 bases and J by 2 bases, with 14 bases between. The length of the CDR3 is 16 residues. The germline V gene has CDR1 SGHRS and CDR2 YFSETQ. For the CDR3, the DNA is TGCGCCAGCAGCTTGGGCCTACAGGGACGTAACACTGAAGCTTTCTTT. Translation: CASSLGLQGRNTEAFF.